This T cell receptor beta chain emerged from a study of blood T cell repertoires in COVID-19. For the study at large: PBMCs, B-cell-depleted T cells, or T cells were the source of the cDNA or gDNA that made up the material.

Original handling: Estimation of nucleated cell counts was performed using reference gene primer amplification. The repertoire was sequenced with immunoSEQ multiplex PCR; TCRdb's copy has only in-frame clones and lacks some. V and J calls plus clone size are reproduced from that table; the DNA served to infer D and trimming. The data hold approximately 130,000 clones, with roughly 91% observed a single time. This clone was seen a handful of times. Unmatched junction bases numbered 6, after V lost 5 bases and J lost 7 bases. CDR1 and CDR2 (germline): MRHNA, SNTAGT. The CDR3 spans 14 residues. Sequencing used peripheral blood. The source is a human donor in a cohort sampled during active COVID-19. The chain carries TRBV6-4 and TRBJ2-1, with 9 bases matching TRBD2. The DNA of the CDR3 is TGTGCCAGCAGTTATAGCGGGGGAAGGAATGAGCAGTTCTTC. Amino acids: CASSYSGGRNEQFF.